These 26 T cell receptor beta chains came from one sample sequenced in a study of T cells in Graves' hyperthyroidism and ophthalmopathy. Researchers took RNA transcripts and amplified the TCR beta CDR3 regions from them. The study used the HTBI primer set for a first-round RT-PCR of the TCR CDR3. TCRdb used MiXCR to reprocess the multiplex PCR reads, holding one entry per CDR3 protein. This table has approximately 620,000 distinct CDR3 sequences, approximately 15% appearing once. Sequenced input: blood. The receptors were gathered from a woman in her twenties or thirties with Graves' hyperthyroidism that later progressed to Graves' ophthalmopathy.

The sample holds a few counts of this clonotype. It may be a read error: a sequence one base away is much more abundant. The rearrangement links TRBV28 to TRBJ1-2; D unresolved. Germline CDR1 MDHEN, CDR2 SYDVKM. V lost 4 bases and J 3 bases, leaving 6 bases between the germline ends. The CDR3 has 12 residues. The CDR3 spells CASSWADYGYTF. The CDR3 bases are TGTGCCAGCAGTTGGGCGGACTATGGCTACACCTTC.

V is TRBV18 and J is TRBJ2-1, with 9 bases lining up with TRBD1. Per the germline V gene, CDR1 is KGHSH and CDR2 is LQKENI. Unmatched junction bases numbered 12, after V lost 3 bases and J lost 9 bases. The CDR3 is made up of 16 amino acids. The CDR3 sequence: CASSPRDWTGVGEQFF. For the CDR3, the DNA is TGTGCCAGCTCACCGAGGGACTGGACAGGGGTGGGTGAGCAGTTCTTC.

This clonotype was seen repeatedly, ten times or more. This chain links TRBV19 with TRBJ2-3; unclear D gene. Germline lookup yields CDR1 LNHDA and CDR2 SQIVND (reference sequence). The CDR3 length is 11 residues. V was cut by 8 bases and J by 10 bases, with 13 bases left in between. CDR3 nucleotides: TGTGCCAGTTCGGACGGCCGCCCGCAGTATTTT. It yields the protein CASSDGRPQYF.

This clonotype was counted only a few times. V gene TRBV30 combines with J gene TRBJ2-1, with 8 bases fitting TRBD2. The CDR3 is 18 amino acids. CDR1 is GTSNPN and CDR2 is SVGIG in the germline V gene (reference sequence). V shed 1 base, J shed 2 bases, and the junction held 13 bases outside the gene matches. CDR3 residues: CAWSGPDSGKGPYNEQFF. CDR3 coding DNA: TGTGCCTGGAGTGGCCCAGATAGCGGGAAAGGCCCCTACAATGAGCAGTTCTTC.

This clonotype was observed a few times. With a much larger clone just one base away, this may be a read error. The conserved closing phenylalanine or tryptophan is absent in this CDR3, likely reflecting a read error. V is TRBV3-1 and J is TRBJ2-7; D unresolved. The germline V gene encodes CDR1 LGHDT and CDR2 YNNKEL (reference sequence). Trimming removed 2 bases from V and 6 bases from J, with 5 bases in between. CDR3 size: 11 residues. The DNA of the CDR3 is TGTGCCAGCAGCCAATCAGGCGAGCAGTACCTC. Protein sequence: CASSQSGEQYL.

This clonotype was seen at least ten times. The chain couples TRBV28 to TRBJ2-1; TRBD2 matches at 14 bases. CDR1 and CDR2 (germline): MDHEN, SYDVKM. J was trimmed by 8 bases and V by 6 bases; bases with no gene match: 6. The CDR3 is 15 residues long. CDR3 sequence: CASSLTTSGRDEQFF. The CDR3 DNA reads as TGTGCCAGCAGCCTAACGACTAGCGGGAGGGATGAGCAGTTCTTC.

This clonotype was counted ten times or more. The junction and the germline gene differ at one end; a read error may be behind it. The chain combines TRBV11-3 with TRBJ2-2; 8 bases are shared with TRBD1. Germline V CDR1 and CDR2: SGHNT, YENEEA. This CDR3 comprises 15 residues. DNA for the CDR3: TGTGCCAGCAGCTTAGGGGCAGGGGGCACCGAGGAGCTGTTTTTT. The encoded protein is CASSLGAGGTEELFF.

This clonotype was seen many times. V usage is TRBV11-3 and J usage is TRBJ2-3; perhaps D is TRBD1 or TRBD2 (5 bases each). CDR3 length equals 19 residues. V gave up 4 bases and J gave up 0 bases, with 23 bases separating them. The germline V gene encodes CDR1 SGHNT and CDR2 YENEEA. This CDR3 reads CASSYPITGVRTSTDTQYF. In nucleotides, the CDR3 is TGTGCCAGCAGCTACCCTATAACAGGCGTCCGGACTAGCACAGATACGCAGTATTTT.

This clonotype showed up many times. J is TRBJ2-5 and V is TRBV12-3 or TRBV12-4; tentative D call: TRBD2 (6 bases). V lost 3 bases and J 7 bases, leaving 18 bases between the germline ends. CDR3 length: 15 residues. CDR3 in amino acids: CASSLAWEALGTQYF. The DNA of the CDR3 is TGTGCCAGCAGTTTGGCCTGGGAGGCCCTAGGGACCCAGTACTTC.

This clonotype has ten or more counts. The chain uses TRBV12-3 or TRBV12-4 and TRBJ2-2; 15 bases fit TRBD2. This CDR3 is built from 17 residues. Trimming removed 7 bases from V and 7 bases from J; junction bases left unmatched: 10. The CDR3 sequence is CASTPGTSGRIIGELFF. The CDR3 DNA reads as TGTGCCAGCACCCCCGGGACTAGCGGGAGGATTATCGGGGAGCTGTTTTTT.

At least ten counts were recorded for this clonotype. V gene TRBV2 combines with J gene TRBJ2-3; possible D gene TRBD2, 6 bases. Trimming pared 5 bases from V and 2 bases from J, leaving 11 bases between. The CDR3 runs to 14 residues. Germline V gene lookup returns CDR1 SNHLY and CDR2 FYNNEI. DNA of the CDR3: TGTGCCAGCAGTTGGGACTCGTCCACAGATACGCAGTATTTT. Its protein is CASSWDSSTDTQYF.

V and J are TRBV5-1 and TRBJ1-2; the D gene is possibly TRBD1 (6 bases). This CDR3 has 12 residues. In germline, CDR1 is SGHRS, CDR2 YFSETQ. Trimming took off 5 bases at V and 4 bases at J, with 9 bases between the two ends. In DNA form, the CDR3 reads TGCGCCAGCAGTACAGGGCGCTATGGCTACACCTTC. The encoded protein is CASSTGRYGYTF.

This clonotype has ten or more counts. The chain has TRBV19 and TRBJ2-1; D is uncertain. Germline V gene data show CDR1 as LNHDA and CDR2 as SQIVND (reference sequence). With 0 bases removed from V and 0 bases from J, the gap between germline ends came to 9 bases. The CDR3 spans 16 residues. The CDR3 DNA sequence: TGTGCCAGTAGTATAGATGGTTACTACTCCTACAATGAGCAGTTCTTC. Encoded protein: CASSIDGYYSYNEQFF.

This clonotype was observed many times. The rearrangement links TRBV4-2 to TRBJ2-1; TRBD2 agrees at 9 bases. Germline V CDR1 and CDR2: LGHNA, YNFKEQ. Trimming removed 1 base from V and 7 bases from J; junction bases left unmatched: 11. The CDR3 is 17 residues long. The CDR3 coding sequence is TGTGCCAGCAGCCAAGGAAATAGCGGGAGTGGCTTGAATGAGCAGTTCTTC. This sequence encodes CASSQGNSGSGLNEQFF.

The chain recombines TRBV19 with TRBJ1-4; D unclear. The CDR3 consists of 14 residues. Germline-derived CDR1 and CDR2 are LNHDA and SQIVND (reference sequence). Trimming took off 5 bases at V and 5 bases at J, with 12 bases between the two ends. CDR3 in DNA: TGTGCCAGTAGTCCCCCGGGATTCAATGAAAAACTGTTTTTT. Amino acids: CASSPPGFNEKLFF.

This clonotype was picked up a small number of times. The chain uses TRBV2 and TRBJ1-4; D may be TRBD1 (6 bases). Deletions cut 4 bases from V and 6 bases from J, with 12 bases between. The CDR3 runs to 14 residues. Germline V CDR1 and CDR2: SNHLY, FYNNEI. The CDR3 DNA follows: TGTGCCAGCAGTGTGGACAGAGTAGATGAAAAACTGTTTTTT. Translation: CASSVDRVDEKLFF.

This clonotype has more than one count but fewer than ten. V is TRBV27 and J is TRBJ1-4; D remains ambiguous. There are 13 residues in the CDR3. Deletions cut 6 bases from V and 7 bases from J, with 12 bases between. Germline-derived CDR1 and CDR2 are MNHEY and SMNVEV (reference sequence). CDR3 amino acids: CASSGDFGEKLFF. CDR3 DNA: TGTGCCAGCAGCGGGGATTTCGGTGAAAAACTGTTTTTT.

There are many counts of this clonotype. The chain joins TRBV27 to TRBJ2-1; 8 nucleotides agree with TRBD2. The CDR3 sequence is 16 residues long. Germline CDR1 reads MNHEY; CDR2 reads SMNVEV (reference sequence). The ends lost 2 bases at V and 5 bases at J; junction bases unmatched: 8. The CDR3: CASSLQLAGLNNEQFF. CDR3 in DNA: TGTGCCAGCAGTTTACAGTTAGCGGGGCTCAACAATGAGCAGTTCTTC.

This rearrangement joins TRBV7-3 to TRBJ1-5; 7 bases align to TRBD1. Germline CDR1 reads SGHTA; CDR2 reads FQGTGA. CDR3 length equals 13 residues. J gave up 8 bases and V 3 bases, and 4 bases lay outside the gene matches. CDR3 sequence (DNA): TGTGCCAGCAGCTTTTACAGGGGTGAGCCCCAGCATTTT. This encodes CASSFYRGEPQHF.

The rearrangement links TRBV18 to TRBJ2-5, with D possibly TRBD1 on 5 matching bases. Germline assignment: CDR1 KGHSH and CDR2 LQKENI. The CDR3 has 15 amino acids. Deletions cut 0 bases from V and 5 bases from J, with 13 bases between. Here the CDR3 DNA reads TGTGCCAGCTCACCACCGTCAAGGGGTGGGGAGACCCAGTACTTC. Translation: CASSPPSRGGETQYF.

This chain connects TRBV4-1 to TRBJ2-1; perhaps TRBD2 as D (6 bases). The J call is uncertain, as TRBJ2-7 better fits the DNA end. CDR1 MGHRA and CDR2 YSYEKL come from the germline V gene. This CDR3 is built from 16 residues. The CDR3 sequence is CASSQDVGSSYNEQYF. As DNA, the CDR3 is TGCGCCAGCAGCCAAGATGTCGGGAGCTCCTACAATGAGCAGTACTTC.

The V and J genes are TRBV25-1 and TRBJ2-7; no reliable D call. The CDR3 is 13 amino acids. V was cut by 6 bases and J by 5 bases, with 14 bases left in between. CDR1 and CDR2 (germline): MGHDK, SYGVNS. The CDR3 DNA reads TGTGCCAGCAGCTTAGGTGGGATCAACGAGCAGTACTTC. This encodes CASSLGGINEQYF.

This CDR3 is CASSTDLSGLDKNIQYF. For the CDR3, the DNA is TGTGCCAGCAGCACAGACCTTAGCGGGTTAGACAAAAACATTCAGTACTTC. The rearrangement joins TRBV11-3 to TRBJ2-4; TRBD2 aligns across 7 bases. CDR3 length: 17 residues. The trim removed 5 bases at V and 3 bases at J, leaving 13 bases unmatched. Germline CDR1 reads SGHNT; CDR2 reads YENEEA.

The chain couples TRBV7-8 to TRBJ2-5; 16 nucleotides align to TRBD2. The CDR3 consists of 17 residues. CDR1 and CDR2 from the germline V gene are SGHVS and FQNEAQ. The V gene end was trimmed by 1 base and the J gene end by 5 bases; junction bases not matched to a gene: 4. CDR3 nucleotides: TGTGCCAGCAGCTTAGAACCGGGACTAGCGGGAGGGGAGACCCAGTACTTC. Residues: CASSLEPGLAGGETQYF.

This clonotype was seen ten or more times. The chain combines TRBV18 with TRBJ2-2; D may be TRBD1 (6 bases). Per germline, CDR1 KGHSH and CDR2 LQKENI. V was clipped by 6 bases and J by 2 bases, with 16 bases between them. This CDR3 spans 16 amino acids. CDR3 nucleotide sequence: TGTGCCAGCTCCCACGGGGACACATACAACACCGGGGAGCTGTTTTTT. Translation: CASSHGDTYNTGELFF.

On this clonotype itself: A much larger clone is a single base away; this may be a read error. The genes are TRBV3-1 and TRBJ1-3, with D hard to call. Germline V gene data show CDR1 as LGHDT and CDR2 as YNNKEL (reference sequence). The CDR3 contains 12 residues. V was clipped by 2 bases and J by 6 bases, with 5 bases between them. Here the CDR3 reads CASSQSANTIYF. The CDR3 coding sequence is TGTGCCAGCAGCCAAAGCGCAAACACCATATATTTT. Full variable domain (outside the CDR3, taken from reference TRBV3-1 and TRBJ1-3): DTAVSQTPKYLVTQMGNDKSIKCEQNLGHDTMYWYKQDSKKFLKIMFSYNNKELIINETVPNRFSPKSPDKAHLNLHINSLELGDSAVYFCASSQSANTIYFGEGSWLTVV.